Sequencing of this T cell receptor beta chain was carried out in a study of T cells in Graves' hyperthyroidism and ophthalmopathy. Findings and caveats of the study: A 13 V-J model separated ophthalmopathy from stable hyperthyroidism.

This clonotype showed up many times. Its cognate antigen is unknown. Germline CDR1 is MDHEN and CDR2 is SYDVKM. The CDR3 is 15 residues long. Trimming stripped 2 bases from V and 2 bases from J, with 7 bases between. It was uncontrolled infection, other autoimmune disease, pregnancy or lactation that excluded patients. Each diagnosis drew on symptoms, thyroxine, TRAb, thyroid ultrasound and orbital computed tomography findings. The PBMCs studied were ones that came from approximately 9.9 ml fresh peripheral blood. Amplification of TCR beta CDR3 regions used RNA as the template. The study used the HTBI primer set for a first-round RT-PCR of the TCR CDR3. One entry per CDR3 protein, called by TCRdb with MiXCR from the multiplex PCR reads. The sample shows around 600,000 distinct CDR3 sequences, approximately 14% of them seen only once.

The sequence came from a woman aged 45-65 years with Graves' ophthalmopathy. The sample was blood. The chain employs TRBV28 and TRBJ1-6; unclear D gene. CDR3 region: CASSLPQTYNSPLHF. The CDR3 DNA reads as TGTGCCAGCAGTTTACCACAAACCTATAATTCACCCCTCCACTTT.